The T cell receptor (beta chain) under discussion was sequenced for a study of shared clonotypes between healthy human individuals. Study-wide points: Of the naive CD4 clonotypes, around 5.2% were shared across a handful of donors. Sequencing depth was expected to affect clonotype sharing among donors.

This clone was seen once. Its specificity is not known. Germline V gene lookup returns CDR1 SGHTA and CDR2 FQGTGA. J lost 0 bases, V lost 0 bases, and 4 bases had no gene match. CDR3 size: 16 residues. Replicate PCRs run on sorted subsets employed around 200 ng DNA, tens of thousands of T cell genomes. Libraries were prepared by immunoSEQ multiplex PCR; TCRdb keeps only in-frame clonotypes and omits some of them. The data contain around 2.5 million clones, 80% to 95% of them seen just once; the ten biggest clones take up about 0.38%. The specimen was naive CD4+ T cells from PBMCs. Subset reported: CD45RA+ positively selected. This TCR was recovered from a man aged 18 to 35 in good health. Some clones in this sample may be carry-over from other donors' samples. The rearrangement links TRBV7-3 to TRBJ2-7; 8 positions agree with TRBD1. In DNA form, the CDR3 reads TGTGCCAGCAGCTTAACCCGGACAGGGTCCTCCTACGAGCAGTACTTC. Amino acid sequence: CASSLTRTGSSYEQYF.